This passage covers 22 T cell receptor beta chains from one sample sequenced in a study of blood T cell repertoires in COVID-19. Only in-frame clones appear in the TCRdb table, and some are missing; sequencing was by immunoSEQ multiplex PCR. Here the sample spans 250,000 to 300,000 clones, approximately 86% being singletons. What was sequenced was peripheral blood. Source of these receptors: a man between 18 and 29 years old with active or convalescent COVID-19.

The chain employs TRBV19 and TRBJ2-5; 8 nucleotides align to TRBD1. The length of the CDR3 is 13 residues. The V and J ends lost 6 bases and 3 bases, in that order; junction bases with no gene match: 3. The germline CDR1 and CDR2 sequences are LNHDA and SQIVND (reference sequence). CDR3 bases: TGTGCCAGTAGCATGGACAGGGAAGAGACCCAGTACTTC. It encodes CASSMDREETQYF.

V is TRBV5-4 and J is TRBJ1-6; D is ambiguous. Germline V gene data show CDR1 as SGHNT and CDR2 as YYREEE (reference sequence). The length of the CDR3 is 15 residues. V shed 5 bases and J shed 7 bases, with 16 bases lying between them. The CDR3 is CASRREGNWNSPLHF. The CDR3, as DNA: TGTGCCAGCAGGAGAGAGGGCAATTGGAATTCACCCCTCCACTTT.

CDR3 DNA sequence: TGTGCCAGTAAGAAGGGACTCTCCTACAATGAGCAGTTCTTC. Protein product: CASKKGLSYNEQFF. The chain recombines TRBV19 with TRBJ2-1, with TRBD2 as a possible D gene (6 bases). Trimming removed 7 bases at V and 0 bases at J, with 10 bases between. The CDR3 has 14 amino acids. Germline-derived CDR1 and CDR2 are LNHDA and SQIVND (reference sequence).

This clone was seen just once. The chain combines TRBV19 with TRBJ1-5; D possibly corresponds to TRBD1 (6 bases). The germline V gene encodes CDR1 LNHDA and CDR2 SQIVND (reference sequence). This CDR3 is built from 13 residues. Deletions cut 7 bases from V and 3 bases from J, with 10 bases between. In nucleotides, the CDR3 is TGTGCCAGTAAGTACAGGGTCAATCAGCCCCAGCATTTT. Its protein product is CASKYRVNQPQHF.

The chain employs TRBV2 and TRBJ2-5, with 7 bases identical to TRBD2. Looked up from germline, CDR1 is SNHLY and CDR2 is FYNNEI. Losses at the gene ends were 3 bases for V and 7 bases for J; bases not matched to a gene: 8. The CDR3 spans 14 residues. The CDR3 spells CASSEGGNWATQYF. CDR3 nucleotides: TGTGCCAGCAGTGAGGGGGGGAATTGGGCGACCCAGTACTTC.

This chain uses TRBV4-1 with TRBJ2-5, with TRBD1 identical over 7 bases. The CDR3 totals 14 residues. The trim removed 2 bases at V and 6 bases at J, leaving 6 bases unmatched. Germline CDR1 reads MGHRA; CDR2 reads YSYEKL. The CDR3 is CASSQPGGRQTQYF. The CDR3 region has the DNA TGCGCCAGCAGCCAACCAGGGGGTAGGCAGACCCAGTACTTC.

The CDR3 region is CASSQDNPAGYYNEQFF. The CDR3 DNA sequence: TGTGCCAGCAGCCAAGATAACCCAGCGGGGTACTACAATGAGCAGTTCTTC. The J gene is TRBJ2-1, the V gene TRBV3-1 (or the pseudogene TRBV3-2); the match to TRBD2 covers 7 bases. CDR3 length equals 17 residues. Germline CDR1 reads LGHDT; CDR2 reads YNNKEL (reference sequence). V was pared by 0 bases and J by 3 bases, with 8 bases of the junction left unmatched.

The V call is TRBV28, the J call TRBJ2-3; D remains unclear. Germline CDR1 is MDHEN and CDR2 is SYDVKM. The germline V and J ends were trimmed by 6 bases and 2 bases, with 6 bases remaining between them. The CDR3 has 12 amino acids. CDR3 region: CASRLNTDTQYF. CDR3 bases: TGTGCCAGCAGACTGAACACAGATACGCAGTATTTT.

This clone has just a few counts. The genes are TRBV7-2 and TRBJ1-5; D call uncertain. The ends were cut back, 1 base at V and 0 bases at J, with 10 bases in the middle. This CDR3 region has 16 residues. Germline lookup yields CDR1 SGHTA and CDR2 FQGNSA. The CDR3 DNA reads TGTGCCAGCAGCTTAGGGAGGCCTTATAGCAATCAGCCCCAGCATTTT. Translating gives CASSLGRPYSNQPQHF.

V is TRBV5-1 and J is TRBJ2-1; D remains ambiguous. The CDR3 is made up of 15 amino acids. Germline V gene lookup returns CDR1 SGHRS and CDR2 YFSETQ. Deletions cut 0 bases from V and 7 bases from J, with 14 bases between. CDR3 region: CASSLEDHYRNEQFF. In nucleotides, the CDR3 is TGCGCCAGCAGCTTGGAGGATCACTACCGGAATGAGCAGTTCTTC.

This clone has a handful of counts. This sequence joins TRBV2 and TRBJ2-1; D is possibly TRBD2 (5 bases). This CDR3 region has 14 residues. The V gene's germline CDR1 is SNHLY and CDR2 FYNNEI. Trimming cost V 4 bases and J 6 bases, with 13 bases left between them. CDR3 sequence reads: CASSVPGKTNEQFF. In nucleotides, the CDR3 is TGTGCCAGCAGTGTCCCGGGAAAGACCAATGAGCAGTTCTTC.

The chain has TRBV27 and TRBJ2-7, with D tentatively TRBD1 (6 bases). Germline CDR1 and CDR2: MNHEY and SMNVEV (reference sequence). Deletions cut 9 bases from V and 1 base from J, with 10 bases between. The CDR3 runs 12 residues. CDR3: CASGTGSYEQYF. Written as DNA, the CDR3 is TGTGCCAGTGGTACAGGGTCCTACGAGCAGTACTTC.

There are a few counts of this clone. The genes are TRBV5-4 and TRBJ1-1; possible D gene TRBD1, 5 bases. CDR3 size: 14 residues. Germline loops: CDR1 SGHNT, CDR2 YYREEE (reference sequence). V was trimmed by 4 bases and J by 6 bases, leaving 16 bases between them. The CDR3 protein is CASSLGSGGSEAFF. The CDR3 DNA is TGTGCCAGCAGCCTCGGGTCGGGGGGATCTGAAGCTTTCTTT.

This chain uses TRBV28 with TRBJ1-1; 8 bases line up with TRBD1. In germline, CDR1 is MDHEN, CDR2 SYDVKM. V was pared by 2 bases and J by 5 bases, with 13 bases of the junction left unmatched. The CDR3 contains 17 residues. CDR3: CASSLGGQDREGTEAFF. CDR3 nucleotide sequence: TGTGCCAGCAGTTTAGGGGGTCAGGACAGGGAGGGTACTGAAGCTTTCTTT.

The gene calls are TRBV12-3 or TRBV12-4 and TRBJ2-2; tentatively, D is TRBD1 (5 bases). V was pared by 5 bases and J by 4 bases, with 8 bases between. The CDR3 totals 13 residues. The CDR3 loop reads CASSGHLTGELFF. The CDR3 DNA is TGTGCCAGCAGTGGACATCTCACCGGGGAGCTGTTTTTT.

The rearrangement links TRBV5-1 to TRBJ2-5, with 9 positions matching TRBD1. Germline CDR1 SGHRS, CDR2 YFSETQ. The junction had 8 bases not matched to a gene; V was cut back by 4 bases and J by 7 bases. This CDR3 contains 14 residues. CDR3 sequence reads: CASSIDRGSGTQYF. The CDR3 nucleotides read TGCGCCAGCAGCATCGACAGGGGGTCGGGGACCCAGTACTTC.

This clone was observed a handful of times. V usage is TRBV29-1 and J usage is TRBJ2-1, with D possibly being TRBD1 or TRBD2 (5 bases each). Between the trimmed V and J ends, which lost 7 bases and 6 bases, there was a span of 16 bases. The V gene's germline CDR1 is SQVTM and CDR2 ANQGSEA. The CDR3 is 13 residues long. The CDR3 loop reads CSAEGPSGNEQFF. The CDR3 DNA reads as TGCAGCGCTGAGGGGCCCTCGGGCAATGAGCAGTTCTTC.

V gene TRBV6-5 combines with J gene TRBJ1-5, with D maybe TRBD1 (6 bases). This CDR3 is 14 amino acids long. The germline V gene encodes CDR1 MNHEY and CDR2 SVGAGI. V dropped 7 bases and J dropped 6 bases, with 16 bases sitting between them. CDR3 nucleotide sequence: TGTGCCAGCATCCAAGGGGGAGTGGGTCAGCCCCAGCATTTT. Its protein is CASIQGGVGQPQHF.

V and J are TRBV5-1 and TRBJ1-5; D unclear. Between the trimmed V and J ends, which lost 3 bases and 6 bases, there was a span of 13 bases. The CDR3 is made up of 14 amino acids. Germline V gives CDR1 SGHRS, CDR2 YFSETQ. The chain's CDR3 is CASSSGFEGQPQHF. The CDR3 nucleotides are TGCGCCAGCAGCTCGGGCTTCGAGGGTCAGCCCCAGCATTTT.

The chain links TRBV5-6 to TRBJ1-2, with no clear D. V lost 1 base, J lost 3 bases, and 4 bases lay in between. The germline gives CDR1 SGHDT, CDR2 YYEEEE. CDR3 length: 12 residues. The CDR3 bases are TGTGCCAGCAGCTTGACAGACTATGGCTACACCTTC. Its protein is CASSLTDYGYTF.

The chain carries TRBV5-6 and TRBJ2-2; TRBD1 matches 9 bases. This CDR3 spans 17 amino acids. Germline V gene lookup returns CDR1 SGHDT and CDR2 YYEEEE. Trimming at V came to 6 bases and at J to 1 base, leaving 10 bases not matched to a gene. CDR3 amino acids: CASTTWVGQGNTGELFF. CDR3 coding DNA: TGTGCCAGCACCACCTGGGTGGGACAGGGGAACACCGGGGAGCTGTTTTTT.

The chain links TRBV5-1 to TRBJ1-2, with a weak D call TRBD1 (5 bases). The CDR3 length is 17 residues. The V gene's germline CDR1 is SGHRS and CDR2 YFSETQ. Trimming took off 4 bases at V and 5 bases at J, with 24 bases between the two ends. The CDR3 reads CASSPVTVFGEQYGYTF. In nucleotides, the CDR3 is TGCGCCAGCAGCCCCGTGACAGTATTCGGTGAACAATATGGCTACACCTTC.